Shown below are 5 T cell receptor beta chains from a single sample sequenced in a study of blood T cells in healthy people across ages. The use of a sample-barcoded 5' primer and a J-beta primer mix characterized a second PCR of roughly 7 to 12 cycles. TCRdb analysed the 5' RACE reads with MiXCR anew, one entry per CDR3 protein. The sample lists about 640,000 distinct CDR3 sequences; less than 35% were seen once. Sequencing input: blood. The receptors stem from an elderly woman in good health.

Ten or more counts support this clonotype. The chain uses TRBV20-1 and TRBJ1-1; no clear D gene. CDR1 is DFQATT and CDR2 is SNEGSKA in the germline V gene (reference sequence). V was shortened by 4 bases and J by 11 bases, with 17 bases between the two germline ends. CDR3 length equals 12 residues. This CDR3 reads CSATKTIEVAFF. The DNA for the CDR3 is TGCAGTGCTACAAAGACAATAGAAGTGGCTTTCTTT.

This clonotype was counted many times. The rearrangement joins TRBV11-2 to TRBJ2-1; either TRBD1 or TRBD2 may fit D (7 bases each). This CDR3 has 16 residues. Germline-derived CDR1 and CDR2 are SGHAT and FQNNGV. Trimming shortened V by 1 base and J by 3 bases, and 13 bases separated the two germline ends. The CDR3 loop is CASSLVAGGVYNEQFF. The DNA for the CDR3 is TGTGCCAGCAGCTTAGTGGCAGGGGGGGTCTACAATGAGCAGTTCTTC.

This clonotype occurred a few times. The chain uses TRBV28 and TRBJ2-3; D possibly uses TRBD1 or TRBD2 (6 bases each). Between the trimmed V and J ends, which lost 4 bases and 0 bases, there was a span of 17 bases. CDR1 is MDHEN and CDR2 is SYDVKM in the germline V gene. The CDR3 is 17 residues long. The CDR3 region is CASSSLLTGASTDTQYF. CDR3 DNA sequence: TGTGCCAGCAGTTCCTTACTAACGGGGGCTAGCACAGATACGCAGTATTTT.

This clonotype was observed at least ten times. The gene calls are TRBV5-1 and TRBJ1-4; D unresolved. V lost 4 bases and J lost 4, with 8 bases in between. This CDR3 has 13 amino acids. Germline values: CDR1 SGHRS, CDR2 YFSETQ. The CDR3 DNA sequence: TGCGCCAGCAGCCCCGGCAGTAATGAAAAACTGTTTTTT. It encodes CASSPGSNEKLFF. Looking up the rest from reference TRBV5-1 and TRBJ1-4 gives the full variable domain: KAGVTQTPRYLIKTRGQQVTLSCSPISGHRSVSWYQQTPGQGLQFLFEYFSETQRNKGNFPGRFSGRQFSNSRSEMNVSTLELGDSALYLCASSPGSNEKLFFGSGTQLSVL.

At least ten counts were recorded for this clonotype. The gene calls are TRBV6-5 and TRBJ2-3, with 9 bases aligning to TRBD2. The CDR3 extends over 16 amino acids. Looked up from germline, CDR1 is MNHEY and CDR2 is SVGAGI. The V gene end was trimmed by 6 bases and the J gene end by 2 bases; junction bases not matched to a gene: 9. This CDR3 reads CASRRGGRTFTDTQYF. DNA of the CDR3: TGTGCCAGCAGGCGGGGGGGAAGAACCTTCACAGATACGCAGTATTTT.